Listed below are T cell receptor beta chains from one sample, sequenced in a study of blood T cells in healthy people across ages. TCRdb reprocessed the 5' RACE reads with MiXCR, giving one entry per CDR3 protein. The sample yields roughly 930,000 distinct CDR3 sequences, about 44% seen once. Specimen: blood. These receptors all stem from a young man in good health. The CDR3 runs from the conserved cysteine through the conserved F or W. D genes are given only for firm matches. Size tells how often a clone was seen (once, few, many) or the class of an expanded clone, and some rows leave it out.

v_call: TRBV5-1
j_call: TRBJ2-5
clone_size: .
d_call: .
cdr3_aa: CASSFQYWRETQYF
cdr3_nt: TGCGCCAGCAGCTTCCAGTACTGGAGGGAGACCCAGTACTTC

v_call: TRBV7-2
j_call: TRBJ2-5
clone_size: .
d_call: .
cdr3_aa: CASSDPGPQETQYF
cdr3_nt: TGTGCCAGCAGCGATCCGGGCCCACAAGAGACCCAGTACTTC

v_call: TRBV27
j_call: TRBJ2-6
clone_size: many
d_call: TRBD1
cdr3_aa: CASSLQRSGTGSGANVLTF
cdr3_nt: TGTGCCAGCAGTTTACAGAGATCCGGGACAGGGTCTGGGGCCAACGTCCTGACTTTC

v_call: TRBV5-1
j_call: TRBJ2-7
clone_size: .
d_call: TRBD1
cdr3_aa: CASSPWTGGGYEQYF
cdr3_nt: TGCGCCAGCAGCCCATGGACAGGGGGCGGATACGAGCAGTACTTC

v_call: TRBV7-2
j_call: TRBJ2-1
clone_size: .
d_call: .
cdr3_aa: CVSLLTGFEQFF
cdr3_nt: TGTGTCAGCCTACTAACGGGTTTTGAGCAGTTCTTC

v_call: TRBV20-1
j_call: TRBJ2-5
clone_size: few
d_call: TRBD2
cdr3_aa: CSASNMGLAGETQYF
cdr3_nt: TGCAGTGCGTCCAACATGGGACTAGCGGGGGAGACCCAGTACTTC

v_call: TRBV7-2
j_call: TRBJ2-2
clone_size: .
d_call: .
cdr3_aa: CASSVSPTVSSPGELFF
cdr3_nt: TGTGCCAGCAGCGTTAGCCCCACAGTTTCCTCCCCCGGGGAGCTGTTTTTT

v_call: TRBV28
j_call: TRBJ2-7
clone_size: few
d_call: .
cdr3_aa: CASSSAVTATGYEQYF
cdr3_nt: TGTGCCAGCAGTTCCGCAGTGACCGCCACAGGGTACGAGCAGTACTTC

v_call: TRBV4-1
j_call: TRBJ2-1
clone_size: .
d_call: TRBD2
cdr3_aa: CASSKQSGGLVNEQFF
cdr3_nt: TGCGCCAGCAGCAAACAAAGCGGGGGGCTCGTCAATGAGCAGTTCTTC

v_call: TRBV7-9
j_call: TRBJ2-7
clone_size: .
d_call: .
cdr3_aa: CASSLGGVWVDEQYF
cdr3_nt: TGTGCCAGCAGCTTAGGTGGGGTATGGGTCGACGAGCAGTACTTC

v_call: TRBV3-1
j_call: TRBJ1-1
clone_size: .
d_call: TRBD1
cdr3_aa: CASSQQGAMNTEAFF
cdr3_nt: TGTGCCAGCAGCCAGCAGGGGGCTATGAACACTGAAGCTTTCTTT

v_call: TRBV5-1
j_call: TRBJ2-3
clone_size: .
d_call: TRBD1
cdr3_aa: CASSLGTGEADTQYF
cdr3_nt: TGCGCCAGCAGCTTGGGGACAGGGGAGGCAGATACGCAGTATTTT